The 19 T cell receptor beta chains in this list originate from one sample, sequenced in a study of T cell repertoires in cytomegalovirus infection. TCRdb called the reads again in MiXCR, with one record for every CDR3 protein. The table has more than 200,000 distinct CDR3 sequences, approximately 10% seen once. Sequenced: PBMCs. The receptors stem from a human donor in good health (CMV status not recorded). Some clones in this sample may be carry-over from other donors' samples.

This clonotype was detected ten times or more. The chain combines TRBV19 with TRBJ1-6, with TRBD1 matching over 12 bases. The CDR3 sequence is 15 residues long. Germline V gene lookup returns CDR1 LNHDA and CDR2 SQIVND (reference sequence). The V segment lost 5 bases and the J segment 11 bases; nucleotides outside the gene matches: 7. The CDR3 spells CASSSPGTGGPPLHF. Here the CDR3 DNA reads TGTGCCAGTAGTTCCCCCGGGACAGGGGGCCCACCCCTCCACTTT.

The rearrangement links TRBV7-2 to TRBJ2-7; TRBD1 might be the D (6 bases). Trimming cost V 5 bases and J 3 bases, with 14 bases left between them. The CDR3 is 14 residues long. Germline CDR1 and CDR2: SGHTA and FQGNSA. In DNA form, the CDR3 reads TGTGCCAGCAGCCGTGGGGGCGTGGGCTACGAGCAGTACTTC. This sequence encodes CASSRGGVGYEQYF.

The rearrangement joins TRBV19 to TRBJ2-1; D uncertain. V was trimmed by 6 bases and J by 5 bases, leaving 17 bases between them. From germline, CDR1 is LNHDA and CDR2 SQIVND (reference sequence). This CDR3 contains 15 residues. The chain's CDR3 is CASRQRLGPHNEQFF. Here the CDR3 DNA reads TGTGCCAGTAGACAGAGGCTAGGTCCCCACAATGAGCAGTTCTTC.

This clonotype was found many times. The CDR3 protein is CASSLRTSGAYNEQFF. The CDR3 coding sequence is TGTGCCAGCAGCTTGAGGACTAGCGGGGCCTACAATGAGCAGTTCTTC. This chain connects TRBV7-6 to TRBJ2-1; TRBD2 agrees at 12 bases. The germline V gene encodes CDR1 SGHVS and CDR2 FNYEAQ. This CDR3 is 16 amino acids long. J was trimmed by 2 bases and V by 3 bases; bases with no gene match: 2.

This clonotype came up a few times. The chain links TRBV7-8 to TRBJ2-3; TRBD2 matches 11 bases. Trimming at V came to 1 base and at J to 1 base, leaving 4 bases not matched to a gene. Germline V gene lookup returns CDR1 SGHVS and CDR2 FQNEAQ. CDR3 length: 17 amino acids. DNA for the CDR3: TGTGCCAGCAGCTTAGGGGCACTAGCGGGGGGCACAGATACGCAGTATTTT. It is translated as CASSLGALAGGTDTQYF.

This clonotype was counted a few times. In DNA, the CDR3 is TGCAGTGCTTCCTTAGCTAACTATGGCTACACCTTC. Translation: CSASLANYGYTF. The rearrangement links TRBV20-1 to TRBJ1-2, with unresolved D. This CDR3 has 12 amino acids. Germline CDR1 DFQATT, CDR2 SNEGSKA (reference sequence). The ends were cut back, 5 bases at V and 0 bases at J, with 7 bases in the middle.

V and J are TRBV5-1 and TRBJ2-2, with no clear D. With 4 bases removed from V and 10 bases from J, the gap between germline ends came to 14 bases. The V gene's germline CDR1 is SGHRS and CDR2 YFSETQ. This CDR3 region has 13 residues. This CDR3 reads CASSPSGSMELFF. CDR3 coding DNA: TGCGCCAGCAGCCCGTCCGGGTCGATGGAGCTGTTTTTT. The complete variable domain, with remaining parts taken from reference TRBV5-1 and TRBJ2-2, reads KAGVTQTPRYLIKTRGQQVTLSCSPISGHRSVSWYQQTPGQGLQFLFEYFSETQRNKGNFPGRFSGRQFSNSRSEMNVSTLELGDSALYLCASSPSGSMELFFGEGSRLTVL.

This clonotype has at least ten counts. The rearrangement uses TRBV5-8 and TRBJ1-5, with 11 bases matching TRBD1. Losses at the gene ends were 3 bases for V and 0 bases for J; bases not matched to a gene: 11. Germline assignment: CDR1 SGHTS and CDR2 YDEGEE. The CDR3 consists of 19 residues. The CDR3 sequence is CASSSFRDRGTFSNQPQHF. For the CDR3, the DNA is TGTGCCAGCAGCTCATTCCGGGACAGGGGGACCTTTAGCAATCAGCCCCAGCATTTT.

This clonotype has ten or more counts. This sequence joins TRBV28 and TRBJ2-7; 11 bases line up with TRBD1. The CDR3 totals 15 residues. V lost 3 bases, J lost 5 bases, and 6 bases stayed unmatched. Germline CDR1 and CDR2: MDHEN and SYDVKM. CDR3 in DNA: TGTGCCAGCAGTTTGTCGGACAGGGGGCGAGACGAGCAGTACTTC. Translation gives CASSLSDRGRDEQYF.

This clonotype was detected ten times or more. The rearrangement links TRBV7-2 to TRBJ2-1; possible D gene TRBD2, 5 bases. V lost 5 bases and J lost 0, with 8 bases in between. Per the germline V gene, CDR1 is SGHTA and CDR2 is FQGNSA. The CDR3 loop spans 14 amino acids. The CDR3 here is CASSVSASYNEQFF. Written as DNA, the CDR3 is TGTGCCAGCAGCGTTAGCGCCTCCTACAATGAGCAGTTCTTC.

This clonotype was detected many times. The genes are TRBV11-2 and TRBJ2-3; TRBD1 aligns across 7 bases. CDR3 length equals 18 residues. The J segment lost 0 bases and the V segment lost 4 bases, leaving 13 bases of the junction unmatched. Per the germline V gene, CDR1 is SGHAT and CDR2 is FQNNGV. The CDR3: CASSYSPRQGTSTDTQYF. The DNA of the CDR3 is TGTGCCAGCAGCTATTCACCCCGACAGGGCACCAGCACAGATACGCAGTATTTT.

This clonotype was picked up a small number of times. V is TRBV4-3 and J is TRBJ2-1; D might be TRBD2 (6 bases). The CDR3 runs 17 residues. The germline V and J ends were trimmed by 0 bases and 5 bases, with 17 bases remaining between them. CDR1 is LGHNA, CDR2 YSLEER, per germline. The CDR3 DNA is TGCGCCAGCAGCCAAGATCACGGGACTCCTGAAAACAATGAGCAGTTCTTC. It codes for CASSQDHGTPENNEQFF.

This clonotype was observed at least ten times. The chain is built from TRBV7-2 and TRBJ1-1, with a tentative D call TRBD1 (6 bases). V was trimmed by 7 bases and J by 0 bases, leaving 15 bases between them. The CDR3 totals 15 residues. CDR1 and CDR2 from the germline V gene are SGHTA and FQGNSA. The CDR3 sequence: CASTQFGQLNTEAFF. The CDR3 coding sequence is TGTGCCAGCACCCAATTTGGACAGTTGAACACTGAAGCTTTCTTT.

At least ten counts were recorded for this clonotype. V usage is TRBV7-2 and J usage is TRBJ2-6; 8 bases match TRBD1. V shed 0 bases, J shed 3 bases, and the junction held 4 bases outside the gene matches. Germline CDR1 and CDR2: SGHTA and FQGNSA. The CDR3 is made up of 17 amino acids. CDR3: CASSLARTGSGANVLTF. The CDR3 DNA sequence: TGTGCCAGCAGCTTAGCGAGGACAGGGAGTGGGGCCAACGTCCTGACTTTC.

This clonotype was detected many times. This rearrangement joins TRBV29-1 to TRBJ1-1, with a possible D match to TRBD1 (5 bases). CDR3 length equals 13 residues. The germline gives CDR1 SQVTM, CDR2 ANQGSEA. Deletions cut 2 bases from V and 7 bases from J, with 14 bases between. The CDR3 DNA reads TGCAGCGTTGAATTAGGGGTCGGAGGTGAAGCTTTCTTT. Its translation is CSVELGVGGEAFF.

This clonotype was recorded a few times. The chain couples TRBV5-1 to TRBJ2-3; D possibly corresponds to TRBD2 (6 bases). Germline CDR1 and CDR2: SGHRS and YFSETQ. This CDR3 spans 15 amino acids. The V end lost 4 bases, the J end lost 4 bases, and 16 bases lay between the germline ends. The CDR3 loop reads CASSPKAGMSDTQYF. CDR3 in DNA: TGCGCCAGCAGCCCTAAGGCGGGAATGTCAGATACGCAGTATTTT.

At least ten counts were recorded for this clonotype. The chain is built from TRBV4-2 and TRBJ2-2, with 9 nucleotides matching TRBD2. The V and J ends lost 4 bases and 10 bases, in that order; junction bases with no gene match: 10. This CDR3 contains 15 residues. The germline V gene has CDR1 LGHNA and CDR2 YNFKEQ. In DNA form, the CDR3 reads TGTGCCAGCAGCCTACGCAGCGGGGGGCCCGAGGAGCTGTTTTTT. Protein sequence: CASSLRSGGPEELFF.

This clonotype appeared many times. The chain recombines TRBV7-2 with TRBJ1-6, with D perhaps matching TRBD1 (5 bases). Germline-derived CDR1 and CDR2 are SGHTA and FQGNSA. CDR3 length equals 16 residues. Trimming removed 2 bases at V and 8 bases at J, with 16 bases between. The CDR3 reads CASSLRFGGGDSPLHF. CDR3 nucleotides: TGTGCCAGCAGCTTAAGGTTCGGGGGGGGTGATTCACCCCTCCACTTT.

This chain links TRBV5-5 with TRBJ1-5; a weak D match, TRBD1 (5 bases). CDR1 and CDR2 (germline): SGHKS, YYEKEE (reference sequence). This CDR3 region has 17 residues. Trimming took 0 bases from V and 6 from J, leaving 19 bases between them. The CDR3 bases are TGTGCCAGCAGCTTGGCCGCGGGCTTGGGGCCAACTCAGCCCCAGCATTTT. Its protein product is CASSLAAGLGPTQPQHF.